These T cell receptor beta chains were read from a single sample in a study of cytomegalovirus exposure and HLA in healthy donors. Profiled with immunoSEQ multiplex PCR; TCRdb holds only in-frame clones, not every one. The table includes some 96,000 clones, under 80% detected once. The sequenced material came from PBMCs. The source is a man aged 40-50 years in good health and CMV-seropositive. Each CDR3 is given with its conserved first and last residue. Fields, in order: clone size, V gene, J gene, D gene, CDR3 DNA, CDR3 protein. D genes are given only for firm matches. A clone size is listed for some rows: how often the clone was seen (once, few, many), or a class if it is expanded.

NA	TRBV28	TRBJ2-7	NA	TGTGCCAGCAGTTTGCGGAGCTACGAGCAGTACTTC	CASSLRSYEQYF
NA	TRBV28	TRBJ2-4	TRBD1	TGTGCCAGCAGAGGGACAGGGGCCTGGAACATTCAGTACTTC	CASRGTGAWNIQYF
NA	TRBV7-6	TRBJ2-1	TRBD2	TGTGCCAGCAGCACGGGGACTAGCGGGGGGGCCTACAATGAGCAGTTCTTC	CASSTGTSGGAYNEQFF
few	TRBV19	TRBJ2-7	NA	TGTGCCAGTAGTCGGCAGGGCACCGCCTACGAGCAGTACTTC	CASSRQGTAYEQYF
NA	TRBV21-1	TRBJ1-1	NA	TGTGCCAGCAACAAATGGAGGCCGGGTACCCGAGCTTTCTTT	CASNKWRPGTRAFF
NA	TRBV6-1	TRBJ2-2	TRBD1	TGTGCCAGCAGAGGGACAGGCAACACCGGGGAGCTGTTTTTT	CASRGTGNTGELFF
NA	TRBV2	TRBJ1-4	NA	TGTGCCAGCAGTTTGGCAGGTTCCGAAAAACTGTTTTTT	CASSLAGSEKLFF
few	TRBV19	TRBJ2-5	NA	TGTGCCAGTAGTATCGCGGGGTACCAAGAGACCCAGTACTTC	CASSIAGYQETQYF
once	TRBV19	TRBJ1-5	TRBD1	TGTGCCAGTAGCCTCCGGGACAGGGACAATCAGCCCCAGCATTTT	CASSLRDRDNQPQHF
many	TRBV7-9	TRBJ2-7	TRBD2	TGTGCCAGCAGCTTAGGGACTAGTAGTTACGAGCAGTACTTC	CASSLGTSSYEQYF
few	TRBV11-2	TRBJ2-3	NA	TGTGCCAGCAGCCGTAGCGGGACAGCAGATACGCAGTATTTT	CASSRSGTADTQYF